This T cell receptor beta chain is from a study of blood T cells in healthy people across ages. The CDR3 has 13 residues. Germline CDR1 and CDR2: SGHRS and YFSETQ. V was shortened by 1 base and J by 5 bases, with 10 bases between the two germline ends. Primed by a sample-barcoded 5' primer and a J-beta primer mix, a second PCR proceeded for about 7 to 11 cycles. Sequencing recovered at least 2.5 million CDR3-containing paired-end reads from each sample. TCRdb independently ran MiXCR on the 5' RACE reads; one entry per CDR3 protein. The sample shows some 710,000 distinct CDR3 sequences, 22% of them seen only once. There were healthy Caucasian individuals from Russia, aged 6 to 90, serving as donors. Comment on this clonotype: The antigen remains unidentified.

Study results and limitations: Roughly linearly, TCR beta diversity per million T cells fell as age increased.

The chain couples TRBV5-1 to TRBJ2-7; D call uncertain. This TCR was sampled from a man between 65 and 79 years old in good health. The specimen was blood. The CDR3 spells CASSLSGPDEQYF. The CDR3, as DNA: TGCGCCAGCAGCTTGAGTGGGCCGGACGAGCAGTACTTC.